This T cell receptor (beta chain) was sequenced in a study of a mutant IDH1 vaccine in newly diagnosed glioma. As for the study in general: Eight vaccinations reached patients in weeks 1, 3, 5, 7, 11, 15, 19 and 23. It was radiotherapy, temozolomide, or both that patients received previously, with most receiving both.

Produced via immunoSEQ multiplex PCR; TCRdb's table is partial and in-frame only. The data show about 25,000 clones, with 77% seen just once and about a tenth held by the top ten. Notes on this clone: As yet, its antigen is unknown.

Germline-derived CDR1 and CDR2 are MGHRA and YSYEKL. The CDR3 sequence is 15 residues long. V gave up 3 bases and J gave up 1 base; unmatched junction bases: 4. Time point meaning: week 5, during vaccination. All doses held 300 ug of mutant IDH1 20-mer peptide, with topical imiquimod. Each of the donors came in with new WHO grade 3 or 4 astrocytomas that were IDH1-mutant and ATRX-lost. This receptor was taken from a man aged 35 to 55 with glioma. The material was PBMCs, obtained from a glioma patient whose treatment included an IDH1 peptide vaccine. V usage is TRBV4-1 and J usage is TRBJ1-1, with 8 bases matching TRBD1. CDR3 nucleotides: TGCGCCAGCAGCCAGGACGGACAGGGGAACACTGAAGCTTTCTTT. Translating it yields CASSQDGQGNTEAFF.